This T cell receptor beta chain was identified during a study of T-cell reconstitution after alpha-beta-depleted transplantation in children. A TCRbeta library incorporating unique molecular identifiers was prepared. TCRdb called the PCR reads again in MiXCR, with one record for every CDR3 protein. The data contain about 540,000 distinct CDR3 sequences, approximately 16% of them seen just once; the ten biggest clones take up 3.3%. Sequences were derived from PBMCs from the stem cell graft donor, sampled from the stem cell graft. The sequence was collected from a human donor who donated a stem cell graft to a child with acute lymphoblastic leukemia.

CDR3: CASSPGQGGANVLTF. The DNA for the CDR3 is TGTGCCAGCAGCCCTGGACAGGGGGGGGCCAACGTCCTGACTTTC. The V gene is TRBV7-9, the J gene TRBJ2-6, with TRBD1 matching 9 bases. CDR3 length equals 15 residues. J gave up 4 bases and V 5 bases, and 3 bases lay outside the gene matches. Germline-derived CDR1 and CDR2 are SEHNR and FQNEAQ (reference sequence).